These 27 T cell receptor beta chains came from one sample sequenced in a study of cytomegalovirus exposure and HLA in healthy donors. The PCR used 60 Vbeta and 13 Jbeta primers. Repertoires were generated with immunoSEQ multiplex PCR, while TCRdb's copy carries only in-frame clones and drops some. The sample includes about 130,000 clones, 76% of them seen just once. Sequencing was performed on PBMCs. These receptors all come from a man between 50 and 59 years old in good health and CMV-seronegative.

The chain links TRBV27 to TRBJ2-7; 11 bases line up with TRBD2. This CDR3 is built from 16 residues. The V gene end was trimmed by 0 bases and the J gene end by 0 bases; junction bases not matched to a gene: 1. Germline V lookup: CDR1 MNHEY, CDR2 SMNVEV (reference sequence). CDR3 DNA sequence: TGTGCCAGCAGTTTATCACTAGCGGGGGTCTCCTACGAGCAGTACTTC. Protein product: CASSLSLAGVSYEQYF.

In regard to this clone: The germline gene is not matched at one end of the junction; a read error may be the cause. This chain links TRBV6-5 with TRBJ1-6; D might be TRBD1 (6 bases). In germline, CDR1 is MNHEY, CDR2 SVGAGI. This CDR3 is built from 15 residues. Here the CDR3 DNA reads TGTGCCAGCAGACCGACGTACAGGGCTGATTCGCCCCTCCACTTT. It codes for CASRPTYRADSPLHF.

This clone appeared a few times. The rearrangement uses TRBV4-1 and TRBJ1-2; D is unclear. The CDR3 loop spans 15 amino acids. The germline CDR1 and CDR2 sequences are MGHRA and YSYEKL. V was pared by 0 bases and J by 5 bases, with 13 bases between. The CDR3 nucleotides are TGCGCCAGCAGCCAAGATGAGAGGAGGGAGTATGGCTACACCTTC. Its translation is CASSQDERREYGYTF.

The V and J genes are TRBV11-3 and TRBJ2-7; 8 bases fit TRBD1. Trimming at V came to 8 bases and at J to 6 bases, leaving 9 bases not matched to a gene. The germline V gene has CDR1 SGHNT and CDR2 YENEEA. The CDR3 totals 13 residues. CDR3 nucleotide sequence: TGTGCCAGCGGCCCCGGACAGGGCTCCGAGCAGTACTTC. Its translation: CASGPGQGSEQYF.

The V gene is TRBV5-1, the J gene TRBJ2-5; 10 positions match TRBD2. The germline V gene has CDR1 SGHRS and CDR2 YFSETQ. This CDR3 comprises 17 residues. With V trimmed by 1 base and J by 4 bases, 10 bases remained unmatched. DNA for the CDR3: TGCGCCAGCAGCTTGACTCCAACTAGCGGGGCGGGAGAGACCCAGTACTTC. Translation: CASSLTPTSGAGETQYF. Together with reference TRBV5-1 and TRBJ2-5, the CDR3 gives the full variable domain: KAGVTQTPRYLIKTRGQQVTLSCSPISGHRSVSWYQQTPGQGLQFLFEYFSETQRNKGNFPGRFSGRQFSNSRSEMNVSTLELGDSALYLCASSLTPTSGAGETQYFGPGTRLLVL.

The CDR3 here is CASSYSTAVNSPLHF. CDR3 nucleotides: TGTGCCAGCAGTTACTCGACAGCTGTGAATTCACCCCTCCACTTT. The genes are TRBV6-6 and TRBJ1-6; D might be TRBD1 (5 bases). Trimming left V 0 bases short and J 7 bases short, with 10 bases between. The CDR3 consists of 15 residues. Germline CDR1 reads MNHNY; CDR2 reads SVGAGI (reference sequence).

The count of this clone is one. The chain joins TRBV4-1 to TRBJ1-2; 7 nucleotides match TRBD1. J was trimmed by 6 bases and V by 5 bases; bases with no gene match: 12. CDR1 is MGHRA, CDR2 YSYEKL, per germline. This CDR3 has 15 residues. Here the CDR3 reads CASSTQLDRVDGYTF. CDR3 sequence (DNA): TGCGCCAGCAGCACGCAGTTAGACAGGGTGGATGGCTACACCTTC.

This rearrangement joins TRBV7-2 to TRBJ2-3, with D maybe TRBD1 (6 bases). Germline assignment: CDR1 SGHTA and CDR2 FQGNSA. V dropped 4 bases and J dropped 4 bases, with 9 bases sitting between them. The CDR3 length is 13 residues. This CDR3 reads CASSSQGADTQYF. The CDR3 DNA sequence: TGTGCCAGCAGCTCACAGGGCGCAGATACGCAGTATTTT.

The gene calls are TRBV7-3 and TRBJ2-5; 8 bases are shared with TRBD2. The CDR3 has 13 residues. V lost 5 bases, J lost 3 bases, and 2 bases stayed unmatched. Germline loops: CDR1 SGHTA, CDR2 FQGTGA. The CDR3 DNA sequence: TGTGCCAGCAGCCGGGGGGGGGAAGAGACCCAGTACTTC. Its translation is CASSRGGEETQYF.

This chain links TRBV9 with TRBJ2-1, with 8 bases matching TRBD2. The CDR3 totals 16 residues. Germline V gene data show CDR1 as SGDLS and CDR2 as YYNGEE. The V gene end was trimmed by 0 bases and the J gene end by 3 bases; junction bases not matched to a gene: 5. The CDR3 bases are TGTGCCAGCAGCGTAGGTTCCAGCGGGGGCTACAATGAGCAGTTCTTC. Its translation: CASSVGSSGGYNEQFF.

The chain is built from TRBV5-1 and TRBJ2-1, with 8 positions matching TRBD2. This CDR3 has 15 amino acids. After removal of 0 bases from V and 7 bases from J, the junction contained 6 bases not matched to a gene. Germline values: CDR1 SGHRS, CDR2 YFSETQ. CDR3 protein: CASSLGLAGDNEQFF. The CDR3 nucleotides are TGCGCCAGCAGCTTGGGGCTAGCGGGCGATAATGAGCAGTTCTTC. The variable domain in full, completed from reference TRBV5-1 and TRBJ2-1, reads KAGVTQTPRYLIKTRGQQVTLSCSPISGHRSVSWYQQTPGQGLQFLFEYFSETQRNKGNFPGRFSGRQFSNSRSEMNVSTLELGDSALYLCASSLGLAGDNEQFFGPGTRLTVL.

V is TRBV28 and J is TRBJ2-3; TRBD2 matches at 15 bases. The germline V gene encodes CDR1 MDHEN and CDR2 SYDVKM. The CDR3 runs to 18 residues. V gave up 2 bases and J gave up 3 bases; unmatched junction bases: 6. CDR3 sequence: CASSLRTSGGVRTDTQYF. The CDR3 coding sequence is TGTGCCAGCAGTTTAAGGACTAGCGGGGGGGTAAGAACAGATACGCAGTATTTT.

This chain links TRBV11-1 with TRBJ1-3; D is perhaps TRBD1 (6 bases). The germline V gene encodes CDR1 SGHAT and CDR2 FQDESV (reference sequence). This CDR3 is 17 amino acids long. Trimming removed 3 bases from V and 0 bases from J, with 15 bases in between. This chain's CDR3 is CASSLGTRTASGNTIYF. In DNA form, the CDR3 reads TGTGCCAGCAGCTTGGGCACCAGGACAGCCTCTGGAAACACCATATATTTT.

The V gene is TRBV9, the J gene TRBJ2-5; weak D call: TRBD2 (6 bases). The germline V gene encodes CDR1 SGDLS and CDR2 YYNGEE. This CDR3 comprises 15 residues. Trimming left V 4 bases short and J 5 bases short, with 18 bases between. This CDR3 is CASSTHGGVLETQYF. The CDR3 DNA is TGTGCCAGCAGCACCCACGGAGGGGTCCTGGAGACCCAGTACTTC.

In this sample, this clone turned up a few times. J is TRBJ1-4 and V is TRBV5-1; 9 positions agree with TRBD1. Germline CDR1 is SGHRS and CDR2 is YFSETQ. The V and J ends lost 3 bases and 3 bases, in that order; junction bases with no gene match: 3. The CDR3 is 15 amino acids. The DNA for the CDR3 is TGCGCCAGCAGCTCACAGGGGGCTGCTAATGAAAAACTGTTTTTT. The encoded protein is CASSSQGAANEKLFF.

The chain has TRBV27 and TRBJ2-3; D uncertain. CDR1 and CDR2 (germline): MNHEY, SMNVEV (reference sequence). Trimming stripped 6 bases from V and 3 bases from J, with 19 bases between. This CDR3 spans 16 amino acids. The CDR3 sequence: CASRPRLTEWTDTQYF. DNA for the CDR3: TGTGCCAGCAGACCGAGACTCACGGAATGGACAGATACGCAGTATTTT.

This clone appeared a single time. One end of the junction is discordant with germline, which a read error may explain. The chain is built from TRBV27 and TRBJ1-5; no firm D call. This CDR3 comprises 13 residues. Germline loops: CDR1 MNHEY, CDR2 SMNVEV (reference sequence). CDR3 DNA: TGTGCCAGCAGTAGGTCAGGAGGTCAGTCCCAGCATTTT. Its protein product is CASSRSGGQSQHF.

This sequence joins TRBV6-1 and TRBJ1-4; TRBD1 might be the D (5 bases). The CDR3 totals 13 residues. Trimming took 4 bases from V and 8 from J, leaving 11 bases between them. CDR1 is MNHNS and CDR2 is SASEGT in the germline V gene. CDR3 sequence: CASSGGGHEKLFF. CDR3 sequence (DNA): TGTGCCAGCAGTGGGGGGGGTCACGAAAAACTGTTTTTT.

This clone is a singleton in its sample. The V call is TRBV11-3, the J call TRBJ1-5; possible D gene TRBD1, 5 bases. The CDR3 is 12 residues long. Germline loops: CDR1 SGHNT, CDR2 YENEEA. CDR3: CDGGGSNQPQHF. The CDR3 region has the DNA TGTGACGGGGGGGGAAGCAATCAGCCCCAGCATTTT.

CDR3 in amino acids: CASSLGQGYYEQYF. CDR3 bases: TGTGCCAGCAGCTTAGGTCAGGGTTATTACGAGCAGTACTTC. This chain connects TRBV11-2 to TRBJ2-7; a possible D gene is TRBD1 (5 bases). V lost 1 base and J lost 4, with 11 bases in between. The CDR3 extends over 14 amino acids. Per germline, CDR1 SGHAT and CDR2 FQNNGV.

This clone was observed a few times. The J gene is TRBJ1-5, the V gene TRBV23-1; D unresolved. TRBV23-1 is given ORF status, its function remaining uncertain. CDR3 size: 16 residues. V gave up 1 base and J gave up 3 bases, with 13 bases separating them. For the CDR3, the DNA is TGCGCCAGCAGTCAATGTAGAGGGCAGAACAATCAGCCCCAGCATTTT. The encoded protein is CASSQCRGQNNQPQHF.

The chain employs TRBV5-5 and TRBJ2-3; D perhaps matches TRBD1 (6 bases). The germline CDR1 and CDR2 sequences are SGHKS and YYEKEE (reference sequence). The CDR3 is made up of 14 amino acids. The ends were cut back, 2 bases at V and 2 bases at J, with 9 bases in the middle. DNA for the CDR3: TGTGCCAGCAGCTTTGGGGGCCTCACAGATACGCAGTATTTT. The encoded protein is CASSFGGLTDTQYF.

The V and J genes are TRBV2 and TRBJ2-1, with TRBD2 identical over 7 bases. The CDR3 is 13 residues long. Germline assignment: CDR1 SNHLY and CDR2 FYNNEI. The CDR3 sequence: CATGEAGRDEQFF. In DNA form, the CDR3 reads TGTGCAACCGGAGAAGCGGGGAGGGATGAGCAGTTCTTC.

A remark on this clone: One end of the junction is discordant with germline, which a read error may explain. The CDR3 DNA sequence: TGTGCCAGCAGCTTAGTCGGCGGAAATGAGCAGCTCTTC. This codes for CASSLVGGNEQLF. The rearrangement links TRBV7-2 to TRBJ2-1; D gene uncertain. Germline V gene sequence: CDR1 SGHTA, CDR2 FQGNSA. The CDR3 is 13 residues long.

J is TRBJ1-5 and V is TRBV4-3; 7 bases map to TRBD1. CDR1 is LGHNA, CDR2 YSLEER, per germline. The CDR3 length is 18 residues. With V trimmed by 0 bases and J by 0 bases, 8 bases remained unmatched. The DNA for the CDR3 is TGCGCCAGCAGCCAAGATTATGCAGGGGGAATTAGCAATCAGCCCCAGCATTTT. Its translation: CASSQDYAGGISNQPQHF.

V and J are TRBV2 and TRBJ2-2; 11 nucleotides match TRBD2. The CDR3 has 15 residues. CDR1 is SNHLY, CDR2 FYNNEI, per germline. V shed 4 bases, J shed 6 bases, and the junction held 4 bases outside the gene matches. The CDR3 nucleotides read TGTGCCAGCAGTGGCAGTAGCGGGGGGGCCGGGGAGCTGTTTTTT. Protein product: CASSGSSGGAGELFF. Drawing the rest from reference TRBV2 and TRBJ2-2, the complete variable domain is EPEVTQTPSHQVTQMGQEVILRCVPISNHLYFYWYRQILGQKVEFLVSFYNNEISEKSEIFDDQFSVERPDGSNFTLKIRSTKLEDSAMYFCASSGSSGGAGELFFGEGSRLTVL.

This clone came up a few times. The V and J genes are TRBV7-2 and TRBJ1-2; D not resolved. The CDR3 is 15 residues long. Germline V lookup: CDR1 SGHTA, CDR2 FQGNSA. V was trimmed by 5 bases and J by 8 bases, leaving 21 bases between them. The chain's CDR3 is CASSTSRGGGYGYTF. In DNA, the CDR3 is TGTGCCAGCAGCACCTCCCGGGGAGGAGGGTACGGCTACACCTTC.